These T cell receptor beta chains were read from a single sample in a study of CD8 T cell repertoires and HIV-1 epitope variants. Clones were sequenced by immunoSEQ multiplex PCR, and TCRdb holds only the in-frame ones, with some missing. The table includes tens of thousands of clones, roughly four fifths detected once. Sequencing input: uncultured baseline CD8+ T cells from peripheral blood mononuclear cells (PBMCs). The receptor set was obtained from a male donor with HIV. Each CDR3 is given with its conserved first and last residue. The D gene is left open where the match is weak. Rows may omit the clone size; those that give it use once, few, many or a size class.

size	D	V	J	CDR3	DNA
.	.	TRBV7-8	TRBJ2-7	CASSLGQVQGEQYF	TGTGCCAGCAGCCTCGGGCAGGTCCAGGGGGAGCAGTACTTC
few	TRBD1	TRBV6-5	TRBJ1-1	CASKGDRNTEAFF	TGTGCCAGCAAAGGGGACAGGAACACTGAAGCTTTCTTT
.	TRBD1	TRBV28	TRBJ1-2	CASSLQGEQGLYGYTF	TGTGCCAGCAGTTTACAGGGGGAACAGGGACTCTATGGCTACACCTTC
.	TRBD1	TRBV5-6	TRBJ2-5	CASSPGQNQETQYF	TGTGCCAGCAGCCCGGGACAGAACCAAGAGACCCAGTACTTC
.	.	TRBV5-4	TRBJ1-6	CASSLWINSPLHF	TGTGCCAGCAGCTTGTGGATTAATTCACCCCTCCACTTT
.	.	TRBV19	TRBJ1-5	CASRGGGLSNQPQHF	TGTGCCAGTAGGGGCGGGGGCTTGAGCAATCAGCCCCAGCATTTT
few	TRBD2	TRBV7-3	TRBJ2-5	CASGGGAQETQYF	TGTGCCAGCGGGGGGGGAGCCCAGGAGACCCAGTACTTC
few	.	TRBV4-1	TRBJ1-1	CASSSRGGTEAFF	TGCGCCAGCAGCTCGAGGGGGGGCACTGAAGCTTTCTTT
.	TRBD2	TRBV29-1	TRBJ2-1	CSVEFLWGLAGDYNEQFF	TGCAGCGTTGAGTTTTTGTGGGGACTAGCGGGGGACTACAATGAGCAGTTCTTC
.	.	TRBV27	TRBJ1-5	CASSPNMGGRYQPQHF	TGTGCCAGCAGTCCCAATATGGGAGGACGGTATCAGCCCCAGCATTTT
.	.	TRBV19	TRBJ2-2	CASSSVSGTGELFF	TGTGCCAGTAGTTCCGTATCAGGAACCGGGGAGCTGTTTTTT
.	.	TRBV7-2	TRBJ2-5	CASSPLGEPNQETQYF	TGTGCCAGCAGCCCCCTCGGGGAGCCCAACCAAGAGACCCAGTACTTC
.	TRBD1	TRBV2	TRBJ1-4	CASSLGQGMDEKLFF	TGTGCCAGCAGTCTGGGACAGGGTATGGATGAAAAACTGTTTTTT
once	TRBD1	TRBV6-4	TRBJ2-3	CASSTGTGSTDTQYF	TGTGCCAGCAGTACCGGGACAGGGAGCACAGATACGCAGTATTTT
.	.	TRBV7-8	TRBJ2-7	CASSLVEGGKGREQYF	TGTGCCAGCAGCTTAGTTGAGGGGGGGAAGGGACGGGAGCAGTACTTC
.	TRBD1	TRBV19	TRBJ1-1	CASSSGQTMNTEAFF	TGTGCCAGTAGTTCGGGACAGACCATGAACACTGAAGCTTTCTTT
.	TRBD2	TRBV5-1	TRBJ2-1	CASSQEGGSVIYNEQFF	TGCGCCAGCAGTCAAGAGGGCGGGAGCGTAATCTACAATGAGCAGTTCTTC
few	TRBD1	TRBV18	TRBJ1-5	CASSPGQGVSQPQHF	TGTGCCAGCTCACCGGGACAGGGGGTAAGTCAGCCCCAGCATTTT
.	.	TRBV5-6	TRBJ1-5	CASSLAGNNQPQHF	TGTGCCAGCAGCTTGGCAGGGAACAATCAGCCCCAGCATTTT
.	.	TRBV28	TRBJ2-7	CASSLSASQYEQYF	TGTGCCAGCAGTTTATCGGCGAGTCAATACGAGCAGTACTTC
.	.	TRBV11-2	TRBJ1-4	CASSRDTQKLFF	TGTGCCAGCAGCCGGGACACTCAAAAACTGTTTTTT
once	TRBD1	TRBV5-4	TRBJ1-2	CASSADRDYGYTF	TGTGCCAGCAGCGCGGACAGGGACTATGGCTACACCTTC
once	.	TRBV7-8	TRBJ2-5	CASSRGRVETQYF	TGTGCCAGCAGCCGGGGCAGGGTAGAGACCCAGTACTTC
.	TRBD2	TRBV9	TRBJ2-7	CASSVGLAGTYEQYF	TGTGCCAGCAGCGTTGGACTAGCGGGAACCTACGAGCAGTACTTC
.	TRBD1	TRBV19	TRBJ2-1	CASRRRDRGSSYNEQFF	TGTGCCAGTAGGCGCCGGGACAGGGGGAGCTCCTACAATGAGCAGTTCTTC
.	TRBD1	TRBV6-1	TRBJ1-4	CASSEQGAPTWREKLFF	TGTGCCAGCAGTGAGCAGGGGGCGCCTACATGGCGTGAAAAACTGTTTTTT
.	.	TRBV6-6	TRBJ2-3	CASLGQYTQYF	TGTGCCAGCCTAGGACAATATACGCAGTATTTT
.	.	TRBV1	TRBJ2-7	CTSSQPYEQYF	TGCACCAGCAGCCAACCGTACGAGCAGTACTTC
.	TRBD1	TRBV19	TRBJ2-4	CASSLDRGHGNIQYF	TGTGCCAGTAGCCTAGACAGGGGGCACGGAAACATTCAGTACTTC